Given below is one T cell receptor (beta chain) in context. As yet, its antigen is unknown. The sample comes from a study of PD-1 blockade in classical Hodgkin lymphoma. This CDR3 comprises 16 residues. Germline CDR1 SGHNT, CDR2 YYREEE (reference sequence). Trimming removed 3 bases from V and 3 bases from J; junction bases left unmatched: 7. Here immunoSEQ multiplex PCR was the method, and the copy in TCRdb shows in-frame clones only, minus some. The data contain 30,000 to 40,000 clones, around nine tenths of them singletons. Time point reported: newly diagnosed, previously untreated cHL patient sample. Negative selection with magnetic separation was used to purify CD4+ T cells from thawed PBMCs. Researchers used newly diagnosed, untreated classical Hodgkin lymphoma PBMCs for comparison. Study outcomes and limitations: What drove the repertoire differences, possibly disease activity or prior therapy, has not been defined. Baseline TCR diversity was reportedly lower in newly diagnosed patients than in healthy donors. It was reported as lower still in relapsed/refractory patients.

J is TRBJ2-3 and V is TRBV5-4, with 10 bases fitting TRBD1. The clonotype originates from a human donor with classical Hodgkin lymphoma. The sequenced sample was CD4+ T cells from blood. CDR3 nucleotides: TGTGCCAGCAGCTCTCAACCGGGACAGGGGACAGATACGCAGTATTTT. The encoded protein is CASSSQPGQGTDTQYF.